Presented here are 14 T cell receptor beta chains from one specimen sequenced in a study of CD8+CD57+ T cells in acquired aplastic anemia. Only patients with CD8+CD57+ cell expansion on flow cytometry were chosen for sequencing. The template used for profiling TCR beta VDJ and CDR3 was genomic DNA. Each CDR3 protein gets one entry after TCRdb re-called the reads with MiXCR. The sample contains about 120,000 distinct CDR3 sequences, roughly 55% of which appear only once. Sequencing was carried out using sorted CD4+, CD8+, or CD8+CD57+ T cells (not recorded which) from PBMCs. These receptors were collected from a human donor with aplastic anemia.

Ten or more counts support this clonotype. J is TRBJ2-5 and V is TRBV12-3 or TRBV12-4; D gene ambiguous. The CDR3 sequence is 13 residues long. V lost 3 bases and J lost 5, with 10 bases in between. CDR3 amino acids: CASSFLSGETQYF. The CDR3 nucleotides read TGTGCCAGCAGTTTCCTGTCCGGCGAGACCCAGTACTTC.

Many counts were recorded for this clonotype. The chain couples TRBV9 to TRBJ2-7; the D is unclear. From germline, CDR1 is SGDLS and CDR2 YYNGEE. V lost 0 bases and J lost 6, with 10 bases in between. The CDR3 loop spans 13 amino acids. The chain's CDR3 is CASSVGASSEQYF. The CDR3 DNA sequence: TGTGCCAGCAGCGTAGGGGCCTCTAGCGAGCAGTACTTC.

This rearrangement joins TRBV4-2 to TRBJ2-5; 14 positions agree with TRBD2. The CDR3 is made up of 17 amino acids. The trim removed 2 bases at V and 6 bases at J, leaving 8 bases unmatched. The germline gives CDR1 LGHNA, CDR2 YNFKEQ. CDR3 sequence (DNA): TGTGCCAGCAGCCAAACAGCCGGGACTAGCGGGAGTAAGACCCAGTACTTC. Its protein product is CASSQTAGTSGSKTQYF.

The J gene is TRBJ2-2, the V gene TRBV11-1, with 14 bases that match TRBD2. The CDR3 length is 16 residues. The germline V gene encodes CDR1 SGHAT and CDR2 FQDESV (reference sequence). V trimming: 11 bases; J trimming: 0 bases; junction bases outside the gene matches: 5. This CDR3 is CASSGLAGANTGELFF. CDR3 nucleotide sequence: TGTGCCTCCTCGGGACTAGCGGGGGCGAACACCGGGGAGCTGTTTTTT.

V is TRBV2 and J is TRBJ2-7; unclear D gene. This CDR3 is 10 amino acids long. Germline V lookup: CDR1 SNHLY, CDR2 FYNNEI. V was cut by 7 bases and J by 5 bases, with 6 bases left in between. The chain's CDR3 is CASTGHEQYF. The CDR3 DNA is TGTGCCAGCACCGGTCACGAGCAGTACTTC.

This chain joins TRBV27 and TRBJ1-5; the D gene is possibly TRBD1 (5 bases). Looked up from germline, CDR1 is MNHEY and CDR2 is SMNVEV (reference sequence). V was cut by 5 bases and J by 9 bases, with 8 bases left in between. The length of the CDR3 is 11 residues. CDR3 amino acids: CASSRGGPQHF. In nucleotides, the CDR3 is TGTGCCAGCAGTAGGGGAGGGCCCCAGCATTTT.

This clonotype was seen a few times. The chain carries TRBV27 and TRBJ1-2, with a weak D call TRBD1 (5 bases). This CDR3 is 14 amino acids long. Germline V CDR1 and CDR2: MNHEY, SMNVEV (reference sequence). Deletions cut 0 bases from V and 7 bases from J, with 12 bases between. For the CDR3, the DNA is TGTGCCAGCAGTTTATCGTGGGGGGAGGGTGGCTACACCTTC. This codes for CASSLSWGEGGYTF.

The chain links TRBV2 to TRBJ1-4, with D unclear. Trimming took 3 bases from V and 8 from J, leaving 16 bases between them. Germline CDR1 SNHLY, CDR2 FYNNEI. The CDR3 covers 15 residues. The CDR3 region is CASSETSKGGEKLFF. The CDR3, as DNA: TGTGCCAGCAGTGAGACGTCTAAGGGAGGAGAAAAACTGTTTTTT.

The V call is TRBV6-1, the J call TRBJ2-7; D possibly uses TRBD1 or TRBD2 (5 bases each). The CDR3 has 16 residues. In germline, CDR1 is MNHNS, CDR2 SASEGT. Between the trimmed V and J ends, which lost 3 bases and 0 bases, there was a span of 15 bases. The CDR3, as DNA: TGTGCCAGCAGTGATGACCGGGACGAAGGCTCCTACGAGCAGTACTTC. This encodes CASSDDRDEGSYEQYF.

This clonotype was detected ten times or more. The V call is TRBV5-5, the J call TRBJ2-3, with D tentatively TRBD2 (5 bases). This CDR3 spans 14 amino acids. CDR1 and CDR2 from the germline V gene are SGHKS and YYEKEE (reference sequence). Deletions cut 4 bases from V and 0 bases from J, with 9 bases between. In nucleotides, the CDR3 is TGTGCCAGCAGCACCAGGACTAGCACAGATACGCAGTATTTT. The encoded protein is CASSTRTSTDTQYF.

The sample holds one count of this clonotype. A read error may produce the germline difference seen at one junction end. The genes are TRBV20-1 and TRBJ1-1; D call uncertain. The CDR3 length is 15 residues. Germline CDR1 is DFQATT and CDR2 is SNEGSKA (reference sequence). The CDR3 protein is CSARDAKGLYDEAFF. The CDR3 DNA reads TGCAGCGCTAGAGACGCAAAGGGCTTATATGATGAAGCTTTCTTT.

The chain combines TRBV19 with TRBJ2-7; D is uncertain. CDR3 size: 12 residues. Trimming cost V 9 bases and J 5 bases, with 14 bases left between them. Germline lookup yields CDR1 LNHDA and CDR2 SQIVND (reference sequence). The CDR3 bases are TGTGCCAGCAGCTTGAAAATGGACGAGCAGTACTTC. It yields the protein CASSLKMDEQYF.

This chain connects TRBV15 to TRBJ1-4; D gene unclear. The germline V and J ends were trimmed by 1 base and 5 bases, with 14 bases remaining between them. Germline CDR1 reads LNHNV; CDR2 reads YYDKDF (reference sequence). The CDR3 totals 16 residues. The CDR3 sequence is CATSRGLAERNEKLFF. The CDR3 DNA is TGTGCCACCAGCAGAGGGTTGGCAGAAAGAAATGAAAAACTGTTTTTT.

The chain carries TRBV5-1 and TRBJ2-7; D remains unclear. V was trimmed by 4 bases and J by 5 bases, leaving 16 bases between them. This CDR3 is 14 amino acids long. Germline V gene sequence: CDR1 SGHRS, CDR2 YFSETQ. CDR3 sequence: CASSRLEARHEQYF. The CDR3 region has the DNA TGCGCCAGCAGCAGGCTCGAGGCGAGACACGAGCAGTACTTC.